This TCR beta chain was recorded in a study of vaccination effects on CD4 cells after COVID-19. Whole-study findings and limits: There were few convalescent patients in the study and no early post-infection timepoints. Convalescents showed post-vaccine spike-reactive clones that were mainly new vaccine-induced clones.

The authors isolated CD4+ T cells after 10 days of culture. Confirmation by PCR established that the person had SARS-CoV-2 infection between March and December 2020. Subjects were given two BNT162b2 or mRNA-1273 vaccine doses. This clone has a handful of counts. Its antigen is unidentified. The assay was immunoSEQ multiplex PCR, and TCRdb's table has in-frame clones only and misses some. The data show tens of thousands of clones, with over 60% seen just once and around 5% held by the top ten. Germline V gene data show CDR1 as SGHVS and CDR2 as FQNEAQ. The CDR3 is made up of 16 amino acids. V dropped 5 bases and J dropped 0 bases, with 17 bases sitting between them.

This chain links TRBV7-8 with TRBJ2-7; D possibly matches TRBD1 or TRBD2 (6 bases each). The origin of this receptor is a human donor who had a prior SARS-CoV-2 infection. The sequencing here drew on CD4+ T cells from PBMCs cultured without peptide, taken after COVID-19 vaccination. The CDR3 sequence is CASSLGGPVSSYEQYF. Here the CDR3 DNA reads TGTGCCAGCAGCCTAGGGGGGCCGGTGAGCTCCTACGAGCAGTACTTC.